These 9 T cell receptor beta chains share one sample of origin, sequenced in a study of identical twins. TCRdb fed the 5' RACE reads into MiXCR, producing one record per CDR3 protein. The table shows about 500,000 distinct CDR3 sequences, with over 11% occurring only once. This same sample was also part of a study on yellow fever vaccine responses in identical twins.

The sample consisted of CD4+ T cells sorted from blood. The origin of the receptors is a woman aged 18-35 years in good health.

The genes are TRBV25-1 and TRBJ1-4, with 8 bases matching TRBD1. Trimming at V came to 4 bases and at J to 11 bases, leaving 9 bases not matched to a gene. The germline CDR1 and CDR2 sequences are MGHDK and SYGVNS. The CDR3 length is 14 residues. The CDR3 loop is CASSGWDRKGKLFF. The CDR3 DNA reads TGTGCCAGCAGTGGATGGGACAGGAAGGGGAAACTGTTTTTT. The full variable domain, completed using reference TRBV25-1 and TRBJ1-4, is EADIYQTPRYLVIGTGKKITLECSQTMGHDKMYWYQQDPGMELHLIHYSYGVNSTEKGDLSSESTVSRIRTEHFPLTLESARPSHTSQYLCASSGWDRKGKLFFGSGTQLSVL.

This chain connects TRBV7-2 to TRBJ1-4, with 10 bases fitting TRBD1. The CDR3 is 14 amino acids. V was clipped by 5 bases and J by 11 bases; unmatched bases: 8. Germline-derived CDR1 and CDR2 are SGHTA and FQGNSA. CDR3 sequence (DNA): TGTGCCAGCAGCACCGGGACAGGGGTAGTGAAACTGTTTTTT. Encoded protein: CASSTGTGVVKLFF.

This clonotype showed up just a few times. The chain combines TRBV3-1 with TRBJ2-2; D remains ambiguous. There are 12 residues in the CDR3. V was trimmed by 3 bases and J by 8 bases, leaving 7 bases between them. CDR1 is LGHDT, CDR2 YNNKEL, per germline (reference sequence). The CDR3 DNA reads TGTGCCAGCAGCCAGAGTTCTGGGGAGCTGTTTTTT. Amino acid sequence: CASSQSSGELFF.

The V call is TRBV28, the J call TRBJ2-2; D is undetermined. Germline CDR1 is MDHEN and CDR2 is SYDVKM. The CDR3 loop spans 17 amino acids. Trimming left V 1 base short and J 1 base short, with 13 bases between. The CDR3 DNA reads as TGTGCCAGCAGTTTATCGGCGTACTCCCGGAACACCGGGGAGCTGTTTTTT. It translates to CASSLSAYSRNTGELFF.

In this sample, this clonotype turned up many times. The chain links TRBV3-1 to TRBJ2-1; D is unresolved. CDR1 and CDR2 (germline): LGHDT, YNNKEL (reference sequence). This CDR3 is built from 12 residues. The V end lost 1 base, the J end lost 9 bases, and 7 bases lay between the germline ends. The CDR3 coding sequence is TGTGCCAGCAGCCAAGCCGGGCGTGAGCAGTTCTTC. Its protein product is CASSQAGREQFF.

This chain links TRBV19 with TRBJ2-7, with D unresolved. The germline V gene has CDR1 LNHDA and CDR2 SQIVND (reference sequence). V lost 3 bases and J lost 3, with 15 bases in between. The CDR3 has 15 residues. The CDR3 DNA follows: TGTGCCAGTAGTATCCGTCAGGTAGGCGGCTACGAGCAGTACTTC. It is translated as CASSIRQVGGYEQYF.

This clonotype was seen a handful of times. The chain uses TRBV2 and TRBJ2-3; the D call may be TRBD1 or TRBD2 (6 bases each). Germline V gene sequence: CDR1 SNHLY, CDR2 FYNNEI. The V end was cut by 8 bases, the J end by 5 bases, with 17 bases between. The CDR3 runs 14 residues. CDR3 sequence reads: CASALLGGLDTQYF. CDR3 DNA: TGTGCCAGCGCGCTTTTGGGGGGCTTAGATACGCAGTATTTT.

This clonotype has just a few counts. The chain combines TRBV5-6 with TRBJ2-7; TRBD2 aligns across 8 bases. V lost 4 bases, J lost 1 base, and 10 bases stayed unmatched. Germline assignment: CDR1 SGHDT and CDR2 YYEEEE. CDR3 length: 16 residues. CDR3 amino acids: CASSPGKSGSSYEQYF. The CDR3 coding sequence is TGTGCCAGCAGCCCCGGGAAGAGCGGGAGTTCCTACGAGCAGTACTTC.

CDR3 sequence (DNA): TGCAGTGCTAGAGAGTACCGGGGCACAGATACGCAGTATTTT. Translation: CSAREYRGTDTQYF. This sequence joins TRBV20-1 and TRBJ2-3; D unresolved. Trimming took off 0 bases at V and 1 base at J, with 8 bases between the two ends. The CDR3 sequence is 14 residues long. Germline V gene sequence: CDR1 DFQATT, CDR2 SNEGSKA (reference sequence).